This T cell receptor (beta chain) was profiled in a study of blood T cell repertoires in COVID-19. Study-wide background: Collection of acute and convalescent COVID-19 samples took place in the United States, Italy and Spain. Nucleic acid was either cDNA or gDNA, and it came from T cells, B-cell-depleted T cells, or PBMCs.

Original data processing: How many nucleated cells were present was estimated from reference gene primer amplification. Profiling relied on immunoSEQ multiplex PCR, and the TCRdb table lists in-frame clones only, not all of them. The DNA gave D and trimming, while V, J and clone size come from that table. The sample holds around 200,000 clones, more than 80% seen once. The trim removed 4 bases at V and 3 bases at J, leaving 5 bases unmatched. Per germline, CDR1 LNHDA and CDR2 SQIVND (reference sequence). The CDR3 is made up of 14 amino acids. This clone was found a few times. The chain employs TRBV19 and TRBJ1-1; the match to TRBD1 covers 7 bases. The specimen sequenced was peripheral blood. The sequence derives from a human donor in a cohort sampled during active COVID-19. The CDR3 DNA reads TGTGCCAGTAGTAGAGGGGGCGCGCACACTGAAGCTTTCTTT. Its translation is CASSRGGAHTEAFF.